The clone carrying this T cell receptor (beta chain) came up a few times. Its antigen is not known. Patients included in sequencing had previously demonstrated CD8+CD57+ cell expansion by flow cytometry. Genomic DNA provided the template from which TCR beta VDJ and CDR3 profiles were obtained. TCRdb re-called the reads with MiXCR, one entry per CDR3 protein. The repertoire holds about 160,000 distinct CDR3 sequences, with around 48% as singletons. V dropped 6 bases and J dropped 6 bases, with 17 bases sitting between them. This CDR3 is 15 amino acids long. The data belong to a study of CD8+CD57+ T cells in acquired aplastic anemia. Findings and limits, study-wide: Patients showed no significant difference from controls in CD8+ Simpson's diversity.

V is TRBV12-3 or TRBV12-4 and J is TRBJ2-2; the D gene could be TRBD1 or TRBD2 (5 bases each). This sequence was found in a human donor with aplastic anemia. Sequencing input: sorted CD4+, CD8+, or CD8+CD57+ T cells (not recorded which) from PBMCs. CDR3 amino acids: CASRPPGRWSGELFF. The CDR3 bases are TGTGCCAGCAGACCACCGGGGCGGTGGTCCGGGGAGCTGTTTTTT.